The rows below give T cell receptor beta chains drawn from one sample of a study of early T cells in non-severe SARS-CoV-2 infection. TCRdb used MiXCR to reprocess the 5' RACE reads, holding one entry per CDR3 protein. Among about 66,000 distinct CDR3 sequences listed, 9.1% were seen once. Sample: whole blood. The source is an adult who was a healthcare worker with PCR-confirmed SARS-CoV-2 infection or an uninfected control (not recorded which). CDR3s leave out the opening cysteine and the closing phenylalanine or tryptophan. The order of the fields is V gene, J gene, clone size, CDR3 protein. Part of the rows lack a size; the others show once, few, many or a class for expanded clones.

v_call: TRBV19
j_call: TRBJ2-3
clone_size: few
cdr3_aa: ASSLTALTDTQY

v_call: TRBV11-1
j_call: TRBJ2-5
clone_size: few
cdr3_aa: ASSHRVEEETQY

v_call: TRBV5-1
j_call: TRBJ2-5
clone_size: many
cdr3_aa: ASSPGTSGMETQY

v_call: TRBV5-5
j_call: TRBJ2-1
clone_size: few
cdr3_aa: ASSPDRGSYNEQF

v_call: TRBV28
j_call: TRBJ1-6
clone_size: few
cdr3_aa: ASSLEARALH

v_call: TRBV5-1
j_call: TRBJ2-6
clone_size: once
cdr3_aa: ASSLGTGGSGANVLT

v_call: TRBV15
j_call: TRBJ2-1
clone_size: -
cdr3_aa: ATSRDLRTEQF

v_call: TRBV29-1
j_call: TRBJ2-3
clone_size: few
cdr3_aa: SVERGADTQY

v_call: TRBV5-1
j_call: TRBJ1-1
clone_size: few
cdr3_aa: ASSLGAPVNTEAF

v_call: TRBV7-9
j_call: TRBJ2-5
clone_size: many
cdr3_aa: ASSRDHETQY

v_call: TRBV7-6
j_call: TRBJ2-1
clone_size: -
cdr3_aa: ASSEPSGRATEQF

v_call: TRBV7-8
j_call: TRBJ2-3
clone_size: few
cdr3_aa: ASTSSESTDTQY

v_call: TRBV6-6
j_call: TRBJ2-5
clone_size: few
cdr3_aa: ASNLQGRQETQY

v_call: TRBV30
j_call: TRBJ1-2
clone_size: many
cdr3_aa: ACPGQPYGYT

v_call: TRBV5-1
j_call: TRBJ2-5
clone_size: many
cdr3_aa: ASSPWTGETQY

v_call: TRBV7-9
j_call: TRBJ1-5
clone_size: medium-sized
cdr3_aa: ASSLDNQPQH

v_call: TRBV5-4
j_call: TRBJ2-7
clone_size: -
cdr3_aa: ASSSQVAVSYEQY

v_call: TRBV29-1
j_call: TRBJ2-7
clone_size: many
cdr3_aa: SVRDSLNRGQY

v_call: TRBV5-4
j_call: TRBJ2-1
clone_size: few
cdr3_aa: ASSLWAGGPLNEQF

v_call: TRBV6-5
j_call: TRBJ1-4
clone_size: once
cdr3_aa: ASSYGPSDATNEKLF

v_call: TRBV20-1
j_call: TRBJ2-2
clone_size: once
cdr3_aa: SARTAANTGELF

v_call: TRBV7-8
j_call: TRBJ2-1
clone_size: many
cdr3_aa: ASSLTAGTTNEQF

v_call: TRBV7-8
j_call: TRBJ2-7
clone_size: -
cdr3_aa: ASSPLTAFFEQY

v_call: TRBV7-9
j_call: TRBJ2-1
clone_size: many
cdr3_aa: ASMPLWTGSSYNEQF

v_call: TRBV6-1
j_call: TRBJ2-1
clone_size: many
cdr3_aa: ASSELKGYNEQF

v_call: TRBV19
j_call: TRBJ2-3
clone_size: few
cdr3_aa: ASSMTGHRYTQY

v_call: TRBV7-9
j_call: TRBJ1-1
clone_size: many
cdr3_aa: ASSLSTEAF

v_call: TRBV20-1
j_call: TRBJ1-2
clone_size: -
cdr3_aa: SAPTAGQGIENYYGYT

v_call: TRBV9
j_call: TRBJ1-1
clone_size: few
cdr3_aa: ASSPEGGSAF

v_call: TRBV12-3/TRBV12-4
j_call: TRBJ2-7
clone_size: many
cdr3_aa: ASSLGTGVSYEQY

v_call: TRBV20-1
j_call: TRBJ2-7
clone_size: few
cdr3_aa: SASSPRVAYEQY

v_call: TRBV7-7
j_call: TRBJ2-1
clone_size: few
cdr3_aa: ASSLGTGGHNEQF

v_call: TRBV7-2
j_call: TRBJ2-7
clone_size: few
cdr3_aa: ASSSGLIAYEQY

v_call: TRBV7-6
j_call: TRBJ1-6
clone_size: -
cdr3_aa: ASSLELSSPLH

v_call: TRBV4-3
j_call: TRBJ2-1
clone_size: -
cdr3_aa: ASSQDRNNEQF

v_call: TRBV4-1
j_call: TRBJ1-2
clone_size: many
cdr3_aa: ASSQGQFYGYT

v_call: TRBV9
j_call: TRBJ2-7
clone_size: few
cdr3_aa: ASSPDREPYEQY

v_call: TRBV27
j_call: TRBJ1-5
clone_size: -
cdr3_aa: ASSPAGGSGNQPQH

v_call: TRBV29-1
j_call: TRBJ2-7
clone_size: many
cdr3_aa: SVVADAYEQY

v_call: TRBV6-1
j_call: TRBJ1-1
clone_size: -
cdr3_aa: ASSPLPPLEAF

v_call: TRBV20-1
j_call: TRBJ2-7
clone_size: many
cdr3_aa: SARDWQRQGTYEQY